This TCR beta chain is drawn from a study of blood T cell repertoires in COVID-19. Profiling relied on immunoSEQ multiplex PCR, and the TCRdb table lists in-frame clones only, not all of them. This table holds almost 400,000 clones, nearly 90% found once. This CDR3 region has 16 residues. V was trimmed by 5 bases and J by 0 bases, leaving 15 bases between them. The V gene's germline CDR1 is MDHEN and CDR2 SYDVKM. This study enrolled people aged roughly 18 to 89 from about two dozen US geographic areas. Donors were grouped by their self-reported clinical history. The chain joins TRBV28 to TRBJ2-3, with D possibly being TRBD2 (5 bases). What was sequenced was PBMCs or T cells enriched from blood (not recorded which). This TCR derives from a woman between 25 and 40 years old who had recovered from COVID-19. CDR3 sequence reads: CASSAGGWSSTDTQYF. The CDR3 DNA reads TGTGCCAGCAGTGCGGGCGGATGGAGTAGCACAGATACGCAGTATTTT. Full variable domain (missing parts from reference TRBV28 and TRBJ2-3): DVKVTQSSRYLVKRTGEKVFLECVQDMDHENMFWYRQDPGLGLRLIYFSYDVKMKEKGDIPEGYSVSREKKERFSLILESASTNQTSMYLCASSAGGWSSTDTQYFGPGTRLTVL.